This T cell receptor beta chain stems from a study of blood T cell repertoires in COVID-19. Across the study: COVID-19 samples collected from the United States, Italy and Spain covered acute and convalescent phases.

Sequencing was performed with immunoSEQ multiplex PCR; in TCRdb, only in-frame clones are kept and a portion is missing. Here the sample spans around 94,000 clones, 92% being singletons. The sequence was obtained from a woman aged 45-65 years with COVID-19, enrolled during active disease. The sample consisted of peripheral blood.

The CDR3 DNA sequence: TGCGCCAGCAGCCCGAGCGAGACAGGGGTTTTATCTGGAAACACCATATATTTT. This sequence encodes CASSPSETGVLSGNTIYF. The chain links TRBV4-1 to TRBJ1-3; 8 bases are a match to TRBD1. This CDR3 is built from 18 residues. CDR1 and CDR2 from the germline V gene are MGHRA and YSYEKL. With 4 bases clipped from V and 1 base from J, the junction kept 12 bases outside the gene matches.